Detailed here is one T cell receptor beta chain. Antigen specificity is unknown. This sample was taken from a study of shared clonotypes between healthy human individuals. Study-wide points: Exclusively blood specimens were collected; tissue repertoires likely differ.

Assay used: immunoSEQ multiplex PCR; TCRdb lists only in-frame clones, some missing. The table has some 490,000 clones, around 73% seen once. This CDR3 contains 16 residues. V trimming: 5 bases; J trimming: 6 bases; junction bases outside the gene matches: 13. Germline assignment: CDR1 MDHEN and CDR2 SYDVKM. Each of the donors was a healthy adult who was HIV-negative and had not had a recent acute infection or vaccination. Samples left unsorted employed 80 million to 95 million PBMCs for genomic DNA. This TCR derives from a woman aged 40 to 55 in good health. Some clones in this sample may be carry-over from other donors' samples. The specimen was PBMCs. This chain uses TRBV28 with TRBJ1-5; 7 bases line up with TRBD1. CDR3 loop: CASSGRGAGYIQPQHF. In DNA form, the CDR3 reads TGTGCCAGCAGTGGCAGGGGGGCGGGATATATTCAGCCCCAGCATTTT. The full variable domain, with the rest looked up from reference TRBV28 and TRBJ1-5, is DVKVTQSSRYLVKRTGEKVFLECVQDMDHENMFWYRQDPGLGLRLIYFSYDVKMKEKGDIPEGYSVSREKKERFSLILESASTNQTSMYLCASSGRGAGYIQPQHFGDGTRLSIL.